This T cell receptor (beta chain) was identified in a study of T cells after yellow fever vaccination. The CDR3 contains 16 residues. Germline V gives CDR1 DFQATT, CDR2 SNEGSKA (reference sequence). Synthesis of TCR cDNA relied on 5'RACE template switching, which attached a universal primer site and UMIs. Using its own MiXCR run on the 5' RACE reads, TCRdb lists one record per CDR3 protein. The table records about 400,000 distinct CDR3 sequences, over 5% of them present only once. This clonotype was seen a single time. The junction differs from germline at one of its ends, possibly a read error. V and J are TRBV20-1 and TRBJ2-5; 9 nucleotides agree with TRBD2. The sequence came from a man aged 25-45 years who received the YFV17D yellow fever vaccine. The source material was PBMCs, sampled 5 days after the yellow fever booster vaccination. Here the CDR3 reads CCASQTEREDRETQYF. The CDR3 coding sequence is TGCTGTGCTAGCCAGACTGAGCGGGAGGATCGGGAGACCCAGTACTTC.